This T cell receptor (beta chain) was identified in a study of early T cells in non-severe SARS-CoV-2 infection. Across the whole study: Bulk RNA isolated from unsorted whole blood underwent sequencing; chains were not paired.

This clonotype was seen a few times. The TCR library protocol attached unique molecular identifiers to the individual cDNA molecules. TCRdb redid the calling of the 5' RACE reads with MiXCR, one entry per CDR3 protein. Of over 80,000 distinct CDR3 sequences in the sample, around 12% were seen once. Germline V gene sequence: CDR1 LGHDT, CDR2 YNNKEL (reference sequence). The length of the CDR3 is 15 residues. V was trimmed by 0 bases and J by 2 bases, leaving 11 bases between them. V gene TRBV3-1 combines with J gene TRBJ2-7; D could derive from TRBD1 or TRBD2 (5 bases each). This receptor was taken from an adult who was a healthcare worker with PCR-confirmed SARS-CoV-2 infection or an uninfected control (not recorded which). Sample: whole blood, taken at baseline. The CDR3 here is CASSQEGVRAYEQYF. CDR3 bases: TGTGCCAGCAGCCAAGAGGGAGTCAGGGCCTACGAGCAGTACTTC.